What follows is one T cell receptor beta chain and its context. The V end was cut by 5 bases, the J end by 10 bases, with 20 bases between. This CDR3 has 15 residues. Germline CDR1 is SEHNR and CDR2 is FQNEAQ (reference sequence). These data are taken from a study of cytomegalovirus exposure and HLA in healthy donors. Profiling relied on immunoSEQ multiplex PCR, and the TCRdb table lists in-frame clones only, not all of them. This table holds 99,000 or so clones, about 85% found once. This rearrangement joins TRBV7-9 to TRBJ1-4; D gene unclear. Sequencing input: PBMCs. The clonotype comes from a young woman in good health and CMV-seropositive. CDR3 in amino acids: CASSLRPPEGGKLFF. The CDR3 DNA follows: TGTGCCAGCAGCCTAAGGCCCCCGGAGGGTGGAAAACTGTTTTTT. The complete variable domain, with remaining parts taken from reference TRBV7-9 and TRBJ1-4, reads DTGVSQNPRHKITKRGQNVTFRCDPISEHNRLYWYRQTLGQGPEFLTYFQNEAQLEKSRLLSDRFSAERPKGSFSTLEIQRTEQGDSAMYLCASSLRPPEGGKLFFGSGTQLSVL.